The sequence of this T cell receptor beta chain was determined in a study of blood T cell repertoires in COVID-19. Method: immunoSEQ multiplex PCR; TCRdb's copy keeps in-frame clones and lacks some. The sample holds 170,000 or so clones; roughly 90% are singletons and the top ten take approximately 0.5%. This receptor was obtained from a man between 50 and 59 years old with acute or convalescent COVID-19. The source material was peripheral blood.

The CDR3 sequence: CASSVAPGVNSPLHF. The CDR3 region has the DNA TGTGCCAGCAGCGTAGCTCCAGGGGTTAATTCACCCCTCCACTTT. This chain uses TRBV9 with TRBJ1-6; D is possibly TRBD1 (6 bases). The germline CDR1 and CDR2 sequences are SGDLS and YYNGEE. V lost 0 bases to trimming and J lost 6 bases, with 10 bases between them. CDR3 length equals 15 residues.